Listed below are T cell receptor beta chains from one sample, sequenced in a study of identical twins. TCRdb re-derived calls from the 5' RACE reads in MiXCR, one entry per CDR3 protein. The table lists fewer than 500,000 distinct CDR3 sequences, 20% to 25% of them singletons, with over 2.5% in the top ten. The same sample was also used in a study of T cells expressing NK-cell markers.

Sample: CD4+ T cells sorted from blood. Receptors were obtained from a woman under 30 in good health. Each CDR3 is given with its conserved first and last residue. A D gene is named only where the DNA matches it firmly. Clone size is not always given. Where it is, it says once, few, many or a class for expanded clones.

d_call clone_size j_call v_call cdr3_aa cdr3_nt
. few TRBJ2-5 TRBV29-1 CSVVEGSQETQYF TGCAGCGTTGTGGAGGGCTCCCAAGAGACCCAGTACTTC
TRBD1 few TRBJ1-6 TRBV20-1 CSARSTGGYNSPLHF TGCAGTGCTAGATCCACAGGGGGCTATAATTCACCCCTCCACTTT
. . TRBJ2-4 TRBV11-2 CASSSFPKNIQYF TGTGCCAGCAGCTCCTTCCCCAAAAACATTCAGTACTTC
. few TRBJ2-7 TRBV20-1 CSARQGGRYEQYF TGCAGTGCTAGGCAAGGAGGGAGGTACGAGCAGTACTTC
. . TRBJ1-4 TRBV12-3/TRBV12-4 CASTRGTNEKLFF TGTGCCAGCACCCGGGGGACTAATGAAAAACTGTTTTTT
TRBD1 few TRBJ2-2 TRBV6-2/TRBV6-3 CASSQIRDRGNTGELFF TGTGCCAGCAGTCAAATCCGAGACAGGGGTAACACCGGGGAGCTGTTTTTT
TRBD2 . TRBJ2-3 TRBV5-1 CASSFGTSGGDTQYF TGCGCCAGCAGCTTCGGGACTAGCGGGGGTGATACGCAGTATTTT
TRBD2 . TRBJ2-3 TRBV9 CASSLTTSGVPTDTQYF TGTGCCAGCAGCTTGACGACTAGCGGGGTGCCCACAGATACGCAGTATTTT
. . TRBJ1-3 TRBV7-6 CASSYRSQGFSGNTIYF TGTGCCAGCAGCTACCGGTCACAGGGATTCTCTGGAAACACCATATATTTT
TRBD2 . TRBJ2-4 TRBV4-1 CASSQDSPPTRGAKNIQYF TGCGCCAGCAGCCAAGATAGTCCCCCTACGCGGGGGGCCAAAAACATTCAGTACTTC
. . TRBJ2-1 TRBV11-2 CASSLEVAAGSEQFF TGTGCCAGCAGCTTAGAGGTTGCGGCAGGTAGTGAGCAGTTCTTC
. . TRBJ1-4 TRBV7-9 CASSDDRTGEKLFF TGTGCCAGCAGCGACGACAGGACGGGTGAAAAACTGTTTTTT
. few TRBJ2-1 TRBV20-1 CSASQSGRGYEQFF TGCAGTGCTAGTCAGTCTGGGCGGGGTTACGAGCAGTTCTTC
. . TRBJ2-1 TRBV6-2/TRBV6-3 CASSPQGSYNEQFF TGTGCCAGCAGTCCCCAGGGCTCCTACAATGAGCAGTTCTTC
. few TRBJ2-6 TRBV6-5 CASSYGVSGANVLTF TGTGCCAGCAGTTACGGGGTTTCGGGGGCCAACGTCCTGACTTTC
. many TRBJ1-5 TRBV5-1 CASSREGHQPQHF TGCGCCAGCAGTAGGGAGGGACATCAGCCCCAGCATTTT
. . TRBJ2-7 TRBV29-1 CSVAVWGGLTEQYF TGCAGCGTTGCTGTCTGGGGGGGGCTCACCGAGCAGTACTTC
. few TRBJ2-1 TRBV3-1 CASSPSNPFNNEQFF TGTGCCAGCAGCCCTAGCAATCCATTCAACAATGAGCAGTTCTTC
. many TRBJ2-3 TRBV20-1 CSARGPYTDTQYF TGCAGTGCTAGGGGGCCCTACACAGATACGCAGTATTTT
TRBD2 few TRBJ2-1 TRBV9 CASSDPSGRDEQFF TGTGCCAGCAGCGACCCTAGCGGGAGGGATGAGCAGTTCTTC
. . TRBJ2-3 TRBV3-1 CASSSTSGGETDTQYF TGTGCCAGCAGCTCAACCAGTGGGGGTGAGACAGATACGCAGTATTTT
TRBD2 few TRBJ2-7 TRBV12-3/TRBV12-4 CASSPSAVLAGNYEQYF TGTGCCAGCAGTCCCTCGGCGGTACTAGCGGGGAACTACGAGCAGTACTTC
. . TRBJ2-1 TRBV20-1 CSASDTRGDPNEQFF TGCAGTGCTAGCGATACGAGGGGGGACCCCAATGAGCAGTTCTTC
TRBD1 . TRBJ2-7 TRBV6-1 CASSGPGTGTYEQYF TGTGCCAGCAGTGGACCCGGGACAGGGACCTACGAGCAGTACTTC
. few TRBJ2-5 TRBV10-3 CAARGGGETQYF TGTGCCGCTCGAGGGGGAGGGGAGACCCAGTACTTC
. . TRBJ1-2 TRBV29-1 CSVEDRSGSYTF TGCAGCGTTGAAGATAGATCGGGGAGCTACACCTTC
TRBD2 . TRBJ2-3 TRBV12-3/TRBV12-4 CASSRLARTDTQYF TGTGCCAGCAGCAGACTAGCCCGCACAGATACGCAGTATTTT
. few TRBJ1-1 TRBV20-1 CSARKQGGTEAFF TGCAGTGCTAGAAAGCAGGGAGGTACTGAAGCTTTCTTT
. few TRBJ2-1 TRBV12-3/TRBV12-4 CASKSRVNEQFF TGTGCCAGCAAGTCTAGGGTCAATGAGCAGTTCTTC
. . TRBJ2-7 TRBV5-1 CASTLDNAYEQYF TGCGCCAGCACTCTGGACAACGCCTACGAGCAGTACTTC
. . TRBJ2-5 TRBV5-4 CASSLSLGLEKETQYF TGTGCCAGCAGCTTGAGCTTGGGTTTGGAGAAAGAGACCCAGTACTTC
. . TRBJ1-6 TRBV27 CASSSARGSPLHF TGTGCCAGCAGTTCAGCCAGGGGCTCACCCCTCCACTTT
. . TRBJ2-1 TRBV9 CASSEAGPLYNEQFF TGTGCCAGCAGCGAGGCAGGCCCTCTATACAATGAGCAGTTCTTC
TRBD1 . TRBJ2-1 TRBV20-1 CSARGLRTGDVHEQFF TGCAGTGCTAGAGGACTCCGGACAGGGGACGTCCATGAGCAGTTCTTC
TRBD1 . TRBJ1-1 TRBV5-1 CASSKDRGTEAFF TGCGCCAGCAGTAAGGACAGGGGAACTGAAGCTTTCTTT
. many TRBJ1-4 TRBV10-3 CATLRDGSGNEKLFF TGTGCCACCTTAAGGGATGGTTCGGGGAATGAAAAACTGTTTTTT
TRBD2 . TRBJ2-1 TRBV30 CALRLAGWRDEQFF TGTGCCCTCAGACTAGCGGGGTGGAGGGATGAGCAGTTCTTC
TRBD1 . TRBJ2-7 TRBV5-4 CASSRTGTEIHEQYF TGTGCCAGCAGTAGAACCGGGACAGAAATCCACGAGCAGTACTTC
TRBD1 few TRBJ2-7 TRBV5-1 CASSLGTGLYEQYF TGCGCCAGCAGCTTGGGGACAGGCCTCTACGAGCAGTACTTC
. few TRBJ2-5 TRBV10-3 CAISSQGNQETQYF TGTGCCATCAGTTCCCAGGGCAACCAAGAGACCCAGTACTTC
TRBD2 . TRBJ2-7 TRBV6-1 CASSELASGFYEQYF TGTGCCAGCAGTGAATTGGCTAGCGGCTTCTACGAGCAGTACTTC
. . TRBJ1-1 TRBV7-2 CASSYWGVTEAFF TGTGCCAGCAGCTATTGGGGGGTGACTGAAGCTTTCTTT
. few TRBJ1-3 TRBV5-1 CASSFGTLTELSGNTIYF TGCGCCAGCAGCTTCGGAACCCTGACAGAGCTCTCTGGAAACACCATATATTTT
. few TRBJ2-5 TRBV7-6 CASSLANGETQYF TGTGCCAGCAGCTTAGCGAACGGGGAGACCCAGTACTTC
TRBD1 . TRBJ2-2 TRBV6-6 CATDRDTGELFF TGTGCAACCGACAGGGACACCGGGGAGCTGTTTTTT